This TCR beta chain was sequenced in a study of blood T cells in healthy people across ages. Study summary: Per every two T cells, about one barcoded beta molecule was captured by template switching.

In its sample, this clonotype was seen a few times. The antigen remains undetermined. A J-beta primer mix and a sample-barcoded 5' primer were used in a second PCR of roughly 6 to 12 cycles. From each sample, at least 2.5 million paired-end reads containing CDR3 were obtained. TCRdb recomputed calls from the 5' RACE reads with MiXCR, one row per CDR3 protein. The sample has more than 500,000 distinct CDR3 sequences, 27% seen once. The junction had 5 bases not matched to a gene; V was cut back by 1 base and J by 4 bases. CDR1 and CDR2 (germline): DFQATT, SNEGSKA (reference sequence). The CDR3 has 14 amino acids. Whole-study results and caveats: The unsorted PBMCs prevented any conclusive comparison of naive versus antigen-experienced cells. Estimates based on one million T cells were treated as lower bounds.

The sequenced material came from blood. This TCR was recovered from a woman between 65 and 79 years old in good health. V gene TRBV20-1 combines with J gene TRBJ1-1, with 8 bases matching TRBD1. In DNA form, the CDR3 reads TGCAGTGCTAGAGTCGGGACAGGTGGCACTGAAGCTTTCTTT. The encoded protein is CSARVGTGGTEAFF.